These 29 T cell receptor beta chains came from one sample sequenced in a study of CD8 T cells in Susac syndrome. RNA was extracted with the RNeasy kit, and a quantity of about 0.5 to 1 ug was reverse transcribed using random hexamers. Each CDR3 protein gets one entry after TCRdb re-called the immunoSEQ multiplex PCR reads with MiXCR. The sample lists roughly 190,000 distinct CDR3 sequences, about 94% occurring once. Sequencing was carried out using CD4+ T cells from PBMCs. The receptors come from a human donor in good health.

The gene calls are TRBV14 and TRBJ2-7; the match to TRBD2 covers 9 bases. Germline assignment: CDR1 SGHDN and CDR2 FVKESK. The CDR3 has 14 amino acids. Trimming removed 1 base from V and 5 bases from J; junction bases left unmatched: 3. CDR3 in DNA: TGTGCCAGCAGCCAAGGGCGGGGGGGCCACGAGCAGTACTTC. It is translated as CASSQGRGGHEQYF.

The chain joins TRBV28 to TRBJ1-1; D perhaps matches TRBD1 (6 bases). Germline values: CDR1 MDHEN, CDR2 SYDVKM. CDR3 length: 13 amino acids. The V and J ends lost 2 bases and 8 bases respectively, with 12 bases between them. This chain's CDR3 is CASSLVRGGEAFF. CDR3 nucleotides: TGTGCCAGCAGTTTAGTTAGAGGGGGAGAAGCTTTCTTT.

The CDR3 nucleotides read TGTGCCAGCAGTACCAGACCCAGGGTTGAAGCTTTCTTT. It codes for CASSTRPRVEAFF. The chain carries TRBV12-3 or TRBV12-4 and TRBJ1-1; TRBD1 is a possible D gene (5 bases). Trimming removed 5 bases at V and 7 bases at J, with 14 bases between. This CDR3 has 13 amino acids.

This clonotype was found once. The chain has TRBV20-1 and TRBJ2-1; no clear D. Trimming shortened V by 4 bases and J by 3 bases, and 13 bases separated the two germline ends. CDR1 and CDR2 from the germline V gene are DFQATT and SNEGSKA (reference sequence). The CDR3 consists of 14 residues. The CDR3 sequence: CSAIDQPLYNEQFF. The CDR3 DNA reads TGCAGTGCTATTGACCAGCCTCTCTACAATGAGCAGTTCTTC.

This sequence joins TRBV20-1 and TRBJ2-5; 10 bases are a match to TRBD2. CDR1 and CDR2 from the germline V gene are DFQATT and SNEGSKA (reference sequence). This CDR3 is 15 amino acids long. Trimming took 3 bases from V and 2 from J; bases not matched to a gene: 6. CDR3: CSASASGGVQETQYF. The CDR3 coding sequence is TGCAGTGCTAGCGCTAGCGGGGGAGTACAAGAGACCCAGTACTTC.

CDR3 bases: TGCAGCGTTGAAACGGGGAGTACGCCTTTCCAAGAGACCCAGTACTTC. It is translated as CSVETGSTPFQETQYF. The V gene is TRBV29-1, the J gene TRBJ2-5, with D possibly being TRBD2 (5 bases). Germline loops: CDR1 SQVTM, CDR2 ANQGSEA. Deletions cut 2 bases from V and 1 base from J, with 17 bases between. The CDR3 sequence is 16 residues long.

The rearrangement joins TRBV28 to TRBJ1-5; D is ambiguous. Deletions cut 2 bases from V and 2 bases from J, with 7 bases between. CDR3 size: 14 residues. CDR1 and CDR2 (germline): MDHEN, SYDVKM. The CDR3 DNA reads TGTGCCAGCAGTTTAGGGCAGCGCAATCAGCCCCAGCATTTT. Encoded protein: CASSLGQRNQPQHF.

The V call is TRBV4-1, the J call TRBJ1-6, with TRBD1 matching 8 bases. CDR3 size: 15 residues. With V trimmed by 6 bases and J by 7 bases, 8 bases remained unmatched. CDR1 is MGHRA and CDR2 is YSYEKL in the germline V gene. The CDR3 reads CASSQGALGNSPLHF. CDR3 nucleotides: TGCGCCAGCAGTCAGGGGGCCCTTGGAAATTCACCCCTCCACTTT.

The V call is TRBV3-1, the J call TRBJ2-5; 7 bases line up with TRBD2. The germline V gene encodes CDR1 LGHDT and CDR2 YNNKEL (reference sequence). The trim removed 4 bases at V and 2 bases at J, leaving 7 bases unmatched. This CDR3 has 15 amino acids. The CDR3 DNA sequence: TGTGCCAGCAGCCCCCTGGCGGGGGTGCAAGAGACCCAGTACTTC. As protein: CASSPLAGVQETQYF.

The chain employs TRBV4-1 and TRBJ2-5, with 10 bases identical to TRBD2. This CDR3 comprises 16 residues. The germline V gene has CDR1 MGHRA and CDR2 YSYEKL. The V gene end was trimmed by 0 bases and the J gene end by 6 bases; junction bases not matched to a gene: 7. CDR3 amino acids: CASSQDESGGAKTQYF. In nucleotides, the CDR3 is TGCGCCAGCAGCCAAGATGAAAGCGGGGGGGCAAAGACCCAGTACTTC.

This clonotype was detected only once. The V call is TRBV12-3 or TRBV12-4, the J call TRBJ1-5; D may be TRBD1 (5 bases). V shed 5 bases and J shed 9 bases, with 14 bases lying between them. There are 13 residues in the CDR3. The CDR3 DNA reads TGTGCCAGCAGTCCGGGGCCGGGGTTGCCCCAGCATTTT. It encodes CASSPGPGLPQHF.

The chain links TRBV6-1 to TRBJ2-5; a possible D gene is TRBD1 (5 bases). The CDR3 extends over 14 amino acids. Germline V gene data show CDR1 as MNHNS and CDR2 as SASEGT. Trimming took 1 base from V and 1 from J, leaving 7 bases between them. The CDR3 DNA is TGTGCCAGCAGTGAAGTTACAGGCCAAGAGACCCAGTACTTC. Its translation: CASSEVTGQETQYF.

This sequence joins TRBV7-2 and TRBJ2-5; TRBD2 agrees at 7 bases. Germline loops: CDR1 SGHTA, CDR2 FQGNSA. V shed 5 bases and J 4 bases; nucleotides not matched to a gene: 7. This CDR3 region has 14 residues. As DNA, the CDR3 is TGTGCCAGCAGCCCGGGGGGTAGCCGAGAGACCCAGTACTTC. Amino acid sequence: CASSPGGSRETQYF.

This clonotype has just one count. This sequence joins TRBV20-1 and TRBJ1-5, with 8 bases aligning to TRBD1. Looked up from germline, CDR1 is DFQATT and CDR2 is SNEGSKA (reference sequence). The CDR3 is 16 residues long. Losses at the gene ends were 6 bases for V and 2 bases for J; bases not matched to a gene: 12. The CDR3 sequence is CSAITGTGVRNQPQHF. The CDR3 region has the DNA TGCAGTGCCATCACCGGGACAGGAGTTCGCAATCAGCCCCAGCATTTT.

CDR3 in amino acids: CASSLQGDSGNTIYF. The CDR3 nucleotides are TGCGCCAGCAGCCTGCAGGGAGACTCTGGAAACACCATATATTTT. The rearrangement links TRBV5-1 to TRBJ1-3, with D perhaps matching TRBD1 (5 bases). The CDR3 is 15 amino acids. Trimming shortened V by 4 bases and J by 0 bases, and 11 bases separated the two germline ends. Germline CDR1 SGHRS, CDR2 YFSETQ.

The gene calls are TRBV7-2 and TRBJ2-2, with 10 bases fitting TRBD2. The V and J ends lost 5 bases and 3 bases, in that order; junction bases with no gene match: 6. The CDR3 extends over 16 amino acids. CDR1 and CDR2 from the germline V gene are SGHTA and FQGNSA. The CDR3 DNA follows: TGTGCCAGCAGCCCCAGCGGGGGGGCTTACACCGGGGAGCTGTTTTTT. It is translated as CASSPSGGAYTGELFF.

The gene calls are TRBV19 and TRBJ2-5; 8 nucleotides line up with TRBD2. Germline-derived CDR1 and CDR2 are LNHDA and SQIVND (reference sequence). CDR3 length equals 14 residues. The junction had 8 bases not matched to a gene; V was cut back by 6 bases and J by 5 bases. As DNA, the CDR3 is TGTGCCAGTAGGAGAAGAGCGGGGGTGGAGACCCAGTACTTC. Encoded protein: CASRRRAGVETQYF. Supplemented by reference TRBV19 and TRBJ2-5, the full variable domain reads DGGITQSPKYLFRKEGQNVTLSCEQNLNHDAMYWYRQDPGQGLRLIYYSQIVNDFQKGDIAEGYSVSREKKESFPLTVTSAQKNPTAFYLCASRRRAGVETQYFGPGTRLLVL.

The chain combines TRBV7-8 with TRBJ2-3; D remains ambiguous. This CDR3 has 12 amino acids. The ends were cut back, 4 bases at V and 5 bases at J, with 7 bases in the middle. Germline V gene data show CDR1 as SGHVS and CDR2 as FQNEAQ. The CDR3 DNA follows: TGTGCCAGCAGCTCAGGTCTAGATACGCAGTATTTT. This sequence encodes CASSSGLDTQYF.

The chain has TRBV7-2 and TRBJ1-1, with D possibly being TRBD1 (5 bases). This CDR3 is 17 amino acids long. The germline V gene has CDR1 SGHTA and CDR2 FQGNSA. The V end was cut by 5 bases, the J end by 0 bases, with 19 bases between. The CDR3 protein is CASSPLRGRGMNTEAFF. For the CDR3, the DNA is TGTGCCAGCAGCCCCCTCCGGGGGAGGGGAATGAACACTGAAGCTTTCTTT.

This clonotype has only a few counts. The gene calls are TRBV6-2 or TRBV6-3 and TRBJ1-2, with D uncertain. V was pared by 3 bases and J by 2 bases, with 7 bases between. The germline V gene has CDR1 MNHEY and CDR2 SVGEGT. This CDR3 region has 13 residues. The CDR3 loop reads CASSYGRNYGYTF. DNA for the CDR3: TGTGCCAGCAGTTATGGTCGGAACTATGGCTACACCTTC.

The V gene is TRBV6-5, the J gene TRBJ2-1; 12 nucleotides agree with TRBD2. The CDR3 covers 15 residues. The germline gives CDR1 MNHEY, CDR2 SVGAGI. V shed 7 bases and J 4 bases; nucleotides not matched to a gene: 5. This CDR3 is CASTQTSGGYNEQFF. The CDR3 nucleotides read TGTGCCAGCACCCAGACTAGCGGGGGATACAATGAGCAGTTCTTC.

This clonotype has just a few counts. V usage is TRBV3-1 and J usage is TRBJ2-7; tentatively, D is TRBD1 or TRBD2 (5 bases each). Looked up from germline, CDR1 is LGHDT and CDR2 is YNNKEL (reference sequence). The CDR3 has 13 residues. Trimming removed 3 bases from V and 0 bases from J, with 6 bases in between. In DNA form, the CDR3 reads TGTGCCAGCAGCCACGGGACCTCCTACGAGCAGTACTTC. Translating it yields CASSHGTSYEQYF.

The rearrangement joins TRBV6-1 to TRBJ2-7, with D possibly called TRBD1 or TRBD2 (5 bases each). The germline V and J ends were trimmed by 6 bases and 6 bases, with 15 bases remaining between them. The germline gives CDR1 MNHNS, CDR2 SASEGT. CDR3 length: 13 residues. DNA of the CDR3: TGTGCCAGCAGGGGGGTCTATTTTTCCGAGCAGTACTTC. It yields the protein CASRGVYFSEQYF.

V and J are TRBV7-6 and TRBJ2-3; a possible D gene is TRBD1 (6 bases). Germline V lookup: CDR1 SGHVS, CDR2 FNYEAQ. V lost 0 bases to trimming and J lost 0 bases, with 10 bases between them. The length of the CDR3 is 16 residues. DNA of the CDR3: TGTGCCAGCAGCTTAGCTGGACAGACTAGCACAGATACGCAGTATTTT. Its protein is CASSLAGQTSTDTQYF.

The J gene is TRBJ2-5, the V gene TRBV19, with D unclear. The CDR3 has 13 residues. Germline CDR1 and CDR2: LNHDA and SQIVND (reference sequence). V was shortened by 5 bases and J by 4 bases, with 11 bases between the two germline ends. The CDR3 is CASSPQGLETQYF. In DNA form, the CDR3 reads TGTGCCAGTAGTCCCCAAGGCCTAGAGACCCAGTACTTC.

This clonotype was found a few times. V usage is TRBV29-1 and J usage is TRBJ2-7, with 11 bases identical to TRBD2. Germline V lookup: CDR1 SQVTM, CDR2 ANQGSEA. CDR3 length: 12 residues. The CDR3 is CSATSGTYEQYF. As DNA, the CDR3 is TGCAGTGCGACTAGCGGGACCTACGAGCAGTACTTC.

This clonotype was seen a handful of times. This rearrangement joins TRBV13 to TRBJ1-6; D ambiguous. Germline V gene data show CDR1 as PRHDT and CDR2 as FYEKMQ (reference sequence). The germline V and J ends were trimmed by 3 bases and 7 bases, with 7 bases remaining between them. This CDR3 contains 13 residues. CDR3 sequence (DNA): TGTGCCAGCAGCTTGGGTCGAAATTCACCCCTCCACTTT. It is translated as CASSLGRNSPLHF.

The chain couples TRBV6-2 or TRBV6-3 to TRBJ2-7; 11 bases match TRBD1. The junction had 6 bases not matched to a gene; V was cut back by 2 bases and J by 0 bases. CDR1 MNHEY and CDR2 SVGEGT come from the germline V gene. CDR3 size: 17 residues. For the CDR3, the DNA is TGTGCCAGCAGTTACGGACAGGGGGCTTGGGGCTCCTACGAGCAGTACGTC. Amino acids: CASSYGQGAWGSYEQYV.

V is TRBV4-2 and J is TRBJ1-3; TRBD1 matches 10 bases. The CDR3 covers 18 residues. Trimming removed 0 bases from V and 4 bases from J; junction bases left unmatched: 9. The V gene's germline CDR1 is LGHNA and CDR2 YNFKEQ. This CDR3 reads CASSQDLPGQGTGNTIYF. The CDR3 coding sequence is TGTGCCAGCAGCCAAGATCTACCGGGACAGGGGACGGGAAACACCATATATTTT.